This TCR beta chain was captured in a study of siplizumab effects on memory and regulatory T cells. Overall study results and limits: Naive T cells seemed more diverse than memory cells and seemed major alloresponse contributors.

Profiling relied on immunoSEQ multiplex PCR, and the TCRdb table lists in-frame clones only, not all of them. Of roughly 75,000 clones listed, 93% are singletons. The ends were cut back, 0 bases at V and 2 bases at J, with 16 bases in the middle. Germline CDR1 SGHVS, CDR2 FNYEAQ. This CDR3 region has 18 residues. Concerning this clone: Its antigen remains unknown.

This receptor was taken from a human donor in good health. The sequencing sample was made of CD8+ T cells sorted from blood. The J gene is TRBJ2-2, the V gene TRBV7-6; D is perhaps TRBD2 (7 bases). The CDR3, as DNA: TGTGCCAGCAGCTTAGCGATGTGGGGGGGCACAAACACCGGGGAGCTGTTTTTT. Its protein product is CASSLAMWGGTNTGELFF.